Below are 15 T cell receptor beta chains sequenced from a single sample in a study of shared T cell receptors in the human thymus. Produced via immunoSEQ multiplex PCR; TCRdb's table is partial and in-frame only. The sample yields more than 550,000 clones, 80% to 90% seen once. The data were also submitted as part of a second study, on human thymus T cells.

The sample comprised thymocytes. The receptor set was obtained from a girl less than two years old with a congenital heart defect.

J is TRBJ2-1 and V is TRBV15, with TRBD2 matching 14 bases. CDR1 is LNHNV, CDR2 YYDKDF, per germline (reference sequence). The J segment lost 4 bases and the V segment lost 4 bases, leaving 15 bases of the junction unmatched. This CDR3 spans 20 amino acids. The CDR3 region is CATSKRGTSGGEMGYNEQFF. The CDR3 DNA is TGTGCCACCAGCAAACGGGGGACTAGCGGGGGAGAGATGGGATACAATGAGCAGTTCTTC.

The table lists this clone with a few counts. V and J are TRBV2 and TRBJ1-3, with D uncertain. V lost 6 bases and J lost 2, with 20 bases in between. Germline CDR1 is SNHLY and CDR2 is FYNNEI. The CDR3 extends over 17 amino acids. CDR3 region: CASSGHVPGEAGNTIYF. The DNA of the CDR3 is TGTGCCAGCAGCGGTCATGTTCCCGGGGAGGCTGGAAACACCATATATTTT.

This sequence joins TRBV4-1 and TRBJ2-7, with D perhaps TRBD2 (6 bases). Trimming shortened V by 5 bases and J by 3 bases, and 23 bases separated the two germline ends. This CDR3 is built from 17 residues. Germline CDR1 and CDR2: MGHRA and YSYEKL. CDR3 sequence: CASSSPGLKGGGYEQYF. As DNA, the CDR3 is TGCGCCAGCAGCTCACCGGGACTCAAGGGTGGAGGCTACGAGCAGTACTTC.

V gene TRBV27 combines with J gene TRBJ2-1; tentative D call: TRBD1 (5 bases). V lost 2 bases and J 4 bases, leaving 15 bases between the germline ends. This CDR3 has 16 residues. CDR1 is MNHEY, CDR2 SMNVEV, per germline (reference sequence). In DNA form, the CDR3 reads TGTGCCAGCAGTTTAACGGTGACAGACGGTTACAATGAGCAGTTCTTC. Its protein product is CASSLTVTDGYNEQFF.

Only a few counts were recorded for this clone. The CDR3 nucleotides read TGCGCCAGCAGAGCCTTGACTGAAGCTTTCTTT. This gives the protein CASRALTEAFF. J is TRBJ1-1 and V is TRBV5-1; D is uncertain. The CDR3 has 11 residues. The germline CDR1 and CDR2 sequences are SGHRS and YFSETQ. The V gene lost 5 bases and the J gene lost 5 bases, with 7 bases spanning the gap.

The rearrangement uses TRBV12-5 and TRBJ2-3; possibly TRBD1 for D (7 bases). The germline V gene has CDR1 LGHNT and CDR2 FRNRAP. The CDR3 consists of 19 residues. Trimming removed 2 bases at V and 0 bases at J, with 21 bases between. CDR3 in DNA: TGTGCTAGTGGTTTGTCCGCCCCCCAGGGGGGTGAGAGCACAGATACGCAGTATTTT. It is translated as CASGLSAPQGGESTDTQYF.

The chain combines TRBV5-6 with TRBJ2-3, with 8 bases that match TRBD1. Germline V lookup: CDR1 SGHDT, CDR2 YYEEEE. V was clipped by 2 bases and J by 0 bases; unmatched bases: 11. The CDR3 sequence is 18 residues long. The CDR3 DNA is TGTGCCAGCAGCTTTCAGCGAAACAGGGGGGTGAGCACAGATACGCAGTATTTT. Protein sequence: CASSFQRNRGVSTDTQYF.

Here the CDR3 DNA reads TGCGCCAGCAGCTTAAGCGGGGGGGTCCCCACAGATACGCAGTATTTT. This codes for CASSLSGGVPTDTQYF. The chain joins TRBV4-1 to TRBJ2-3, with 10 positions matching TRBD2. Trimming at V came to 5 bases and at J to 2 bases, leaving 7 bases not matched to a gene. Germline V CDR1 and CDR2: MGHRA, YSYEKL. This CDR3 region has 16 residues.

DNA for the CDR3: TGCGCCAGCAGCCAAGTTAGCACCGGGGAGCTGTTTTTT. Translation gives CASSQVSTGELFF. V usage is TRBV4-3 and J usage is TRBJ2-2, with D unresolved. The CDR3 spans 13 residues. Trimming removed 1 base at V and 4 bases at J, with 4 bases between. The germline V gene encodes CDR1 LGHNA and CDR2 YSLEER.

The chain recombines TRBV5-1 with TRBJ1-2; D is perhaps TRBD1 (6 bases). V lost 2 bases and J 6 bases, leaving 14 bases between the germline ends. The length of the CDR3 is 14 residues. The V gene's germline CDR1 is SGHRS and CDR2 YFSETQ. CDR3 DNA: TGCGCCAGCAGCTTCCGTCAGGGGCGAGATGGCTACACCTTC. It specifies CASSFRQGRDGYTF.

The chain recombines TRBV29-1 with TRBJ1-3; maybe TRBD1 (5 bases). V lost 7 bases and J lost 5, with 18 bases in between. Germline V gene sequence: CDR1 SQVTM, CDR2 ANQGSEA. The CDR3 is made up of 14 amino acids. This chain's CDR3 is CSAGWGSSRNTIYF. The DNA for the CDR3 is TGCAGCGCAGGGTGGGGTTCCTCACGAAACACCATATATTTT.

In its sample, this clone was seen once. This rearrangement joins TRBV5-1 to TRBJ1-2; 9 bases fit TRBD1. Germline V CDR1 and CDR2: SGHRS, YFSETQ. J was trimmed by 3 bases and V by 0 bases; bases with no gene match: 6. This CDR3 contains 16 residues. The CDR3 DNA sequence: TGCGCCAGCAGCTTGGAGGGACAGGGTATCGACTATGGCTACACCTTC. Its protein product is CASSLEGQGIDYGYTF.

The rearrangement uses TRBV14 and TRBJ1-2, with 8 bases aligning to TRBD1. The germline CDR1 and CDR2 sequences are SGHDN and FVKESK. CDR3 length: 15 amino acids. With 0 bases clipped from V and 5 bases from J, the junction kept 5 bases outside the gene matches. Written as DNA, the CDR3 is TGTGCCAGCAGCCAAGATTGGACAGGGCATTATGGCTACACCTTC. Amino acid sequence: CASSQDWTGHYGYTF.

This clone was recorded only once. The CDR3, as DNA: TGTGCCAGCAGTTTTGAGGGGGGGCAGGGAGTAACCTATAATTCACCCCTCCACTTT. The encoded protein is CASSFEGGQGVTYNSPLHF. V is TRBV27 and J is TRBJ1-6; D is perhaps TRBD1 (6 bases). This CDR3 is built from 19 residues. Germline assignment: CDR1 MNHEY and CDR2 SMNVEV (reference sequence). The V and J ends lost 3 bases and 2 bases respectively, with 20 bases between them.

The chain links TRBV7-8 to TRBJ1-2; 10 bases map to TRBD1. CDR1 is SGHVS, CDR2 FQNEAQ, per germline. This CDR3 has 17 residues. V gave up 5 bases and J gave up 5 bases; unmatched junction bases: 14. CDR3 amino acids: CASSLRDRGQGEYGYTF. CDR3 coding DNA: TGTGCCAGCAGCCTACGAGACAGGGGGCAAGGGGAGTATGGCTACACCTTC.